These 7 T cell receptor beta chains originate from one sample sequenced in a study of T cells in women clearing cervical HPV infection. TCRdb's copy holds only in-frame clones and misses some; the assay was immunoSEQ multiplex PCR. There are about 26,000 clones in the sample, with around 10% held by the top ten. What was sequenced was blood buffy coat. These receptor sequences come from a woman between 18 and 75 years old with a cervical HPV16 infection that either progressed to CIN3+ or cleared (not recorded which).

Worth noting for this clone: The CDR3 is cut off 3 residues early in the read; its end comes from the germline J gene. The V call is TRBV9, the J call TRBJ2-3; 13 nucleotides match TRBD2. CDR3 length: 16 residues. After removal of 4 bases from V and 1 base from J, the junction contained 3 bases not matched to a gene. The V gene's germline CDR1 is SGDLS and CDR2 YYNGEE. This chain's CDR3 is CASSYGLAGGTDTQYF. The covered CDR3 bases are TGTGCCAGCAGCTACGGACTAGCGGGGGGCACAGATACG.

In the case of this clone: The sequenced fragment ends 3 residues before the CDR3 boundary, so the rest is inferred from the germline J gene. The V gene is TRBV7-2, the J gene TRBJ1-1; D is unresolved. The germline V and J ends were trimmed by 5 bases and 0 bases, with 10 bases remaining between them. This CDR3 has 14 amino acids. Germline V gene lookup returns CDR1 SGHTA and CDR2 FQGNSA. The CDR3 reads CASSPSEVNTEAFF. The sequenced CDR3 bases are TGTGCCAGCAGCCCATCAGAAGTGAACACTGAA.

Notes on this clone: The read is 3 residues too short to cover the CDR3 end, so that end is filled in from the germline J gene. V is TRBV2 and J is TRBJ1-5; D possibly corresponds to TRBD1 (5 bases). Germline CDR1 SNHLY, CDR2 FYNNEI. This CDR3 is built from 16 residues. The ends were cut back, 3 bases at V and 0 bases at J, with 12 bases in the middle. The DNA read from the CDR3 is TGTGCCAGCAGTGAGAGGGGATTAGGTAGCAATCAGCCC. It translates to CASSERGLGSNQP. The complete CDR3 sequence is CASSERGLGSNQPQHF.

Regarding this clone: The read ends 3 residues early relative to the CDR3; the germline J gene fills the gap. This rearrangement joins TRBV30 to TRBJ1-6; D uncertain. CDR1 and CDR2 (germline): GTSNPN, SVGIG (reference sequence). The CDR3 sequence is 12 residues long. Trimming pared 8 bases from V and 5 bases from J, leaving 10 bases between. The CDR3 DNA, read in part, is TGTGCCCATGGGCGGGATAATTCACCC. Its translation: CAHGRDNSP. The entire CDR3 is CAHGRDNSPLHF. Combining the CDR3 with reference TRBV30 and TRBJ1-6 gives the whole variable domain SQTIHQWPATLVQPVGSPLSLECTVEGTSNPNLYWYRQAAGRGLQLLFYSVGIGQISSEVPQNLSASRPQDRQFILSSKKLLLSDSGFYLCAHGRDNSPLHFGNGTRLTVT.

In the case of this clone: The read ends 3 residues before the CDR3 terminus; that terminus is restored from the germline J gene. The chain uses TRBV7-2 and TRBJ2-2; 7 bases align to TRBD2. CDR1 SGHTA and CDR2 FQGNSA come from the germline V gene. The CDR3 is made up of 15 amino acids. The CDR3 spells CASSYTGTTNEKLFF. CDR3 DNA, as far as it was read: TGTGCCAGCAGCTATACCGGGACTACTAATGAAAAG.

Turning to this clone: The CDR3 goes on 3 residues after the read ends, and that part is filled in from the germline J gene. The chain employs TRBV29-1 and TRBJ2-3; 10 bases fit TRBD2. Unmatched junction bases numbered 15, after V lost 7 bases and J lost 2 bases. The CDR3 sequence is 17 residues long. CDR1 is SQVTM and CDR2 is ANQGSEA in the germline V gene. This chain's CDR3 is CSAPSPTSGVITDTQYF. CDR3 DNA, as far as it was read: TGCAGCGCCCCATCCCCTACTAGCGGGGTAATCACAGATACG.

On this clone itself: The read terminates 3 residues ahead of where the CDR3 ends, so the germline J gene completes it. The chain carries TRBV10-3 and TRBJ2-1; D perhaps matches TRBD2 (5 bases). CDR1 and CDR2 from the germline V gene are ENHRY and SYGVKD. The V end lost 2 bases, the J end lost 5 bases, and 7 bases lay between the germline ends. CDR3 length: 13 residues. CDR3 sequence reads: CAISELRDNEQFF. The sequenced CDR3 bases are TGTGCCATCAGTGAGCTGAGGGACAATGAG.